The source of this T cell receptor beta chain is a study of radiotherapy plus CTLA-4 blockade in lung cancer. Looking at the study overall: Among all patients, roughly 17% showed objective responses, while 30% to 35% had disease control.

Measured with immunoSEQ multiplex PCR; TCRdb has only the in-frame clones, and not every one. The data hold under 100,000 clones, with around four fifths observed a single time. CDR3 size: 14 residues. Trimming removed 1 base from V and 1 base from J, with 8 bases in between. The germline V gene has CDR1 SGHTA and CDR2 FQGNSA. This clonotype originated in a human donor with non-small cell lung cancer that progressed on radiotherapy plus ipilimumab. Sequencing was performed on peripheral blood, taken from a patient treated with radiotherapy plus ipilimumab. The chain combines TRBV7-2 with TRBJ2-7; no clear D gene. DNA for the CDR3: TGTGCCAGCAGCTTAGGGAGAGCATCCTACGAGCAGTACTTC. Protein product: CASSLGRASYEQYF.